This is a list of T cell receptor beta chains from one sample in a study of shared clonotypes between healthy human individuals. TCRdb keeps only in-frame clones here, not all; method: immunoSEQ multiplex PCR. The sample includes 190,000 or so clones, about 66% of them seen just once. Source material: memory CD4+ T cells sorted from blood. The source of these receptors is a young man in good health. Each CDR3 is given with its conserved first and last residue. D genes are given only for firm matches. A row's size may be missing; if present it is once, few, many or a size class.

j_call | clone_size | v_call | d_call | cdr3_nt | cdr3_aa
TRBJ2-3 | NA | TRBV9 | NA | TGTGCCAGCAGCGTTAGCAACGGCCGCACAGATACGCAGTATTTT | CASSVSNGRTDTQYF
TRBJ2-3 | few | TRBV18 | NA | TGTGCCAGCTCACCAAGCCCCCGCACAGATACGCAGTATTTT | CASSPSPRTDTQYF
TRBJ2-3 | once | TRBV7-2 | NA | TGTGCCAGCAGCGTAGAGACAGTAACTACAGATACGCAGTATTTT | CASSVETVTTDTQYF
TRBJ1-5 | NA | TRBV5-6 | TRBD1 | TGTGCCAGCAGCCGCTGGGACAGTTCAAATCAGCCCCAGCATTTT | CASSRWDSSNQPQHF
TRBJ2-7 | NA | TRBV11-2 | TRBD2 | TGTGCCAGCAGCCCACTAGCGGAGTACTACGAGCAGTACTTC | CASSPLAEYYEQYF
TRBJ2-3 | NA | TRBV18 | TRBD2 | TGTGCCAGCTCCCCTAGCGGGAGTCCCCGAGATACGCAGTATTTT | CASSPSGSPRDTQYF
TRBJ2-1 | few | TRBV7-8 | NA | TGTGCCAGCAGGAAGACCCATCCTGGTGAGCAGTTCTTC | CASRKTHPGEQFF
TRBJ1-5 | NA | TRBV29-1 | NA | TGCAGCGTTGCGGTTAATATAGGGAGCAATCAGCCCCAGCATTTT | CSVAVNIGSNQPQHF
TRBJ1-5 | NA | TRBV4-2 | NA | TGTGCCAGCAGCCAAGATGCGACAGATCAGCCCCAGCATTTT | CASSQDATDQPQHF
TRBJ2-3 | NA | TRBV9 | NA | TGTGCCAGCAGCGTATTCGACAAGAGCACAGATACGCAGTATTTT | CASSVFDKSTDTQYF
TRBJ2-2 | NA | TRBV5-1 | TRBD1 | TGCGCCAGCAGCTTGAACAGGGGGCTTAGCGGGGAGCTGTTTTTT | CASSLNRGLSGELFF
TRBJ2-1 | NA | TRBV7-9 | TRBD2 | TGTGCCAGCAGCTTAGCCGGGAGGGCCGCAAATGAGCAGTTCTTC | CASSLAGRAANEQFF
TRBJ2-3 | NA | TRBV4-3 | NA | TGCGCCAGCAGCCCAGGACTGGGGTCCTCCCAAGGCACAGATACGCAGTATTTT | CASSPGLGSSQGTDTQYF
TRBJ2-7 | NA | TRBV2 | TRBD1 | TGTGCCAGCAGTAATTACAGGGGATCTCACGAGCAGTACTTC | CASSNYRGSHEQYF
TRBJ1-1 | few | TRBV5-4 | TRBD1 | TGTGCCAGCAGCTTGGGACAGGGGGACCGTGAAGCTTTCTTT | CASSLGQGDREAFF
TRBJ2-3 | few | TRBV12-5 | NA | TGTGCTAGTGGTTTGGCCTCAAGTACAGATACGCAGTATTTT | CASGLASSTDTQYF
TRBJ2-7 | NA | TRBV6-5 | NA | TGTGCCAGCAGTTACTCATCTCGCGGCTCCTACGAGCAGTACTTC | CASSYSSRGSYEQYF
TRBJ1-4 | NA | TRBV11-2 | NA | TGTGCCAGCAGCTCCTGGCCGGATAATGAAAAACTGTTTTTT | CASSSWPDNEKLFF
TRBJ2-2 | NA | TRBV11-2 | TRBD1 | TGTGCCAGCAGCCAAGAAAGGGGGCACACCGGGGAGCTGTTTTTT | CASSQERGHTGELFF
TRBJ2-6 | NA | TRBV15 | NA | TGTGCCACCAGCAGAGAAGTGGCTGGTTCTGGGGCCAACGTCCTGACTTTC | CATSREVAGSGANVLTF
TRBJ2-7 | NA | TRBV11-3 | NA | TGTGCCAGCAGCCGGGACATTGCCTCCTACGAGCAGTACTTC | CASSRDIASYEQYF
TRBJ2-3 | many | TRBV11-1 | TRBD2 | TGTGCCAGCACCCTGAGGACTAGCGGGTTCGATACGCAGTATTTT | CASTLRTSGFDTQYF
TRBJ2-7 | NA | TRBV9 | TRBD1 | TGTGCCAGCAGCGGTGGATTCGGACAGGGGACTTACGAGCAGTACTTC | CASSGGFGQGTYEQYF
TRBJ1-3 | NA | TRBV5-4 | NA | TGTGCCAGCAGCTGGGGAAACACCATATATTTT | CASSWGNTIYF
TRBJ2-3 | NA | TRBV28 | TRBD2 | TGTGCCAGCAGTTTAGGAGCGGGAGGGGTAGATACGCAGTATTTT | CASSLGAGGVDTQYF